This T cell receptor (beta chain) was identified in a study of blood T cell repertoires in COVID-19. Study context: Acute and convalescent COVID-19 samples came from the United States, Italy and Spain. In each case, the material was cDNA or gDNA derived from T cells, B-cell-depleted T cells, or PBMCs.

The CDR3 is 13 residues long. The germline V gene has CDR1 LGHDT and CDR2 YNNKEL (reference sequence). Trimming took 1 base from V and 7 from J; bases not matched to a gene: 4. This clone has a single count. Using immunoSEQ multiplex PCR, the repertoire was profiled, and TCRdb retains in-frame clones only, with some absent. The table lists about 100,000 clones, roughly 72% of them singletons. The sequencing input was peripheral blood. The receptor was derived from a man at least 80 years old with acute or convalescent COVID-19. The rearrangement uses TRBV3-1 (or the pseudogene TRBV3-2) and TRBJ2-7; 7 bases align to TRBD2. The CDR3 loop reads CASSQVVGGEQYF. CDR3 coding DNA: TGTGCCAGCAGCCAAGTCGTCGGGGGGGAGCAGTACTTC.